This T cell receptor (beta chain) appears in the sequencing data of a study of blood T cell repertoires in COVID-19. Study-wide background: Specimens from acute and convalescent COVID-19 originated in the United States, Italy and Spain.

In the original analysis: Amplification of reference gene primers was used by the study to estimate nucleated cell counts. Assay used: immunoSEQ multiplex PCR; TCRdb lists only in-frame clones, some missing. The DNA gave D and trimming, while V, J and clone size come from that table. This table holds around 120,000 clones, around 90% found once. The V gene lost 2 bases and the J gene lost 11 bases, with 25 bases spanning the gap. Germline V gene lookup returns CDR1 MNHNS and CDR2 SASEGT. CDR3 length: 17 amino acids. It was during active infection that Seattle patients were enrolled and then longitudinally followed.

The TCR originated in a woman aged 55-69 years with COVID-19, enrolled during active disease. Sequences were obtained from peripheral blood. The rearrangement uses TRBV6-1 and TRBJ2-1; maybe TRBD1 (6 bases). CDR3 amino acids: CASSERGIRTDKGKQFF. The CDR3 DNA reads as TGTGCCAGCAGTGAAAGGGGGATAAGGACGGATAAAGGGAAGCAGTTCTTC.